This T cell receptor beta chain was recorded in a study of T cells in narcolepsy. On the study more broadly: Enrolled donors included narcolepsy type 1 or type 2 patients and healthy controls.

Profiled with immunoSEQ multiplex PCR; TCRdb holds only in-frame clones, not every one. The data show 27,000 or so clones, with around 87% seen just once and 0.85% to 1% held by the top ten. The CDR3 is made up of 15 amino acids. Looked up from germline, CDR1 is LNHDA and CDR2 is SQIVND (reference sequence). V was clipped by 6 bases and J by 4 bases, with 17 bases between them. The TCR sequence derives from a human donor in good health. Sequencing was carried out using memory (CD45RA-) CD4+ T cells from blood. This chain uses TRBV19 with TRBJ2-3; D remains ambiguous. CDR3 protein: CASSKRVGSADTQYF. CDR3 in DNA: TGTGCCAGTAGCAAAAGAGTTGGCTCCGCAGATACGCAGTATTTT.